Listed below are T cell receptor beta chains from one sample, sequenced in a study of cytomegalovirus exposure and HLA in healthy donors. Profiling relied on immunoSEQ multiplex PCR, and the TCRdb table lists in-frame clones only, not all of them. Of 150,000 to 200,000 clones listed, 84% are singletons. Sequencing input: PBMCs. The receptor source for this set is a boy aged 10-17 years in good health and CMV-seronegative. CDR3s include the opening cysteine and the closing phenylalanine or tryptophan. The D gene is left open where the match is weak. Expanded clones are given a class, and other clones once, few, many or no size at all.

abundance	v_gene	d_gene	j_gene	CDR3nt	CDR3aa
NA	TRBV30	NA	TRBJ1-4	TGTGCCTGGAGTGACCGACAGAAACTGTTTTTT	CAWSDRQKLFF
NA	TRBV2	NA	TRBJ2-7	TGTGCCAGTCAGACAGACACCTACGAGCAGTACTTC	CASQTDTYEQYF
NA	TRBV28	NA	TRBJ2-3	TGTGCCAGCAGTTTATTATCTGGGGGCGAAGATACGCAGTATTTT	CASSLLSGGEDTQYF
NA	TRBV7-9	TRBD1	TRBJ1-4	TGTGCCAGCAGTTCCCGCCGGAGAAAAGGGGGCGCAGCTGAAAAACTGTTTTTT	CASSSRRRKGGAAEKLFF
NA	TRBV5-1	NA	TRBJ2-7	TGCGCCAGCAGCTTTTCCCAGGGGCAGACACAGTACTTC	CASSFSQGQTQYF
NA	TRBV20-1	NA	TRBJ1-2	TGCAGTGCTAGAGGGCTTCACACCTTC	CSARGLHTF
NA	TRBV7-2	NA	TRBJ1-5	TGTGCCAGCAGCTTAGGGGGCGCCGGCAATCAGCCCCAGCATTTT	CASSLGGAGNQPQHF
NA	TRBV6-6	NA	TRBJ2-7	TGTGCCAGCACCCTCGTCCGTAACGGAGGCCAGCAGTACTTC	CASTLVRNGGQQYF
NA	TRBV4-3	NA	TRBJ1-1	TGCGCCAGCAGCCCCGAAGCTGGAGCTTTCTTT	CASSPEAGAFF
NA	TRBV28	TRBD1	TRBJ2-7	TGTGCCAGCAGTCGTCCCCGGACAGGGGAGTACGAGCAGTACTTC	CASSRPRTGEYEQYF
NA	TRBV30	NA	TRBJ1-1	TGTGCCTGTGAAGCGTGTGAAGCTTTCTTT	CACEACEAFF
NA	TRBV6-5	NA	TRBJ1-1	TGTGCCAGCAGTTTTGACAGCCTGAACACTGAAGCTTTCTTT	CASSFDSLNTEAFF
NA	TRBV6-4	NA	TRBJ2-7	TGTGCCAGCAGTGACCCCGACTTGGGACACCCCTACGAGCAGTACTTC	CASSDPDLGHPYEQYF
NA	TRBV6-4	TRBD2	TRBJ2-2	TGTGCCAGCAGTGACAGGACTAGCTTGAGCACCGGGGAGCTGTTTTTT	CASSDRTSLSTGELFF
NA	TRBV10-3	TRBD1	TRBJ2-5	TGTGCCATCAGTGGGACAGGAAAACAAGAGACCCAGTACTTC	CAISGTGKQETQYF
NA	TRBV18	TRBD2	TRBJ2-5	TGTGCCAGCTATGGGCTAGCGGGATACCAAGAGACCCAGTACTTC	CASYGLAGYQETQYF
NA	TRBV7-8	NA	TRBJ2-7	TGTGCCAGCAGCTCCTCCACCCTGGCGGTGGAGCAGTACTTC	CASSSSTLAVEQYF
NA	TRBV9	TRBD1	TRBJ1-1	TGTGCCAGCAGCGCCTGGGGACAGGGGAGGTCTGAAGCTTTCTTT	CASSAWGQGRSEAFF
NA	TRBV28	TRBD1	TRBJ2-6	TGTGCCAGCAGTACTTATGACAGGGCTGGGGCCAACGTCCTGACTTTC	CASSTYDRAGANVLTF
NA	TRBV2	TRBD1	TRBJ2-5	TGTGCCAGCAGTGAAGCAGGGACAGGGGGGGAGCAGTACTTC	CASSEAGTGGEQYF
NA	TRBV4-2	NA	TRBJ2-1	TGTGCCAGCAGCCAAGATCCGGGACTGCACAATGAGCAGTTCTTC	CASSQDPGLHNEQFF
NA	TRBV14	NA	TRBJ1-6	TGTGCCAGCAGCCAAGATTCCGGGGTGAGATATAATTCACCCCTCCACTTT	CASSQDSGVRYNSPLHF
once	TRBV9	NA	TRBJ1-3	TGTGCCAGCAGCGTGGCGGTCGGAAACACCATATATTTT	CASSVAVGNTIYF
NA	TRBV6-5	TRBD2	TRBJ2-5	TGTGCCAGCAGTTGGAGCGGGAGTTTACAAGAGACCCAGTACTTC	CASSWSGSLQETQYF
NA	TRBV7-9	TRBD2	TRBJ2-5	TGTGCCAGCAGCTCTATATTTAGCGGGAGAGACGAGACCCAGTACTTC	CASSSIFSGRDETQYF
NA	TRBV5-4	NA	TRBJ2-2	TGTGCCAGCAGCTGGGGACTCCGGGAGACCGGGGAGCTGTTTTTT	CASSWGLRETGELFF
few	TRBV7-7	NA	TRBJ2-5	TGTGCTAGCAGCTTAGGACCGCCCGGGGGGCCAGGTCAGACCCAGTACTTC	CASSLGPPGGPGQTQYF
NA	TRBV11-2	NA	TRBJ1-2	TGTGCCAGCAGCTCCTCAGGGGCGGATGGCTACACCTTC	CASSSSGADGYTF
once	TRBV5-1	NA	TRBJ2-3	TGCGCCAGCAGCTTGGGAGGGCATGGGACAGATACGCAGTATTTT	CASSLGGHGTDTQYF
NA	TRBV19	TRBD1	TRBJ1-4	TGTGCCAGTAGTTGGGACAGTAGACAGGAACTGTTTTTT	CASSWDSRQELFF
NA	TRBV29-1	NA	TRBJ1-4	TGCAGCGTTGAAGACAGGGGAGAGGAAAAACTGTTTTTT	CSVEDRGEEKLFF
once	TRBV30	NA	TRBJ2-6	TGTGCCTTCGGGCGGGGACCTGGGGCCAACGTCCTGACTTTC	CAFGRGPGANVLTF
NA	TRBV28	NA	TRBJ1-1	TGTGCCAGCGTAACGGGGAGGGGGACTGAAGCTTTCTTT	CASVTGRGTEAFF
NA	TRBV10-3	TRBD1	TRBJ2-3	TGTGCCACGAGGAGGGACAGGGGGCAAGATACGCAGTATTTT	CATRRDRGQDTQYF
NA	TRBV10-2	TRBD1	TRBJ1-4	TGCGCCAGCAGTGAGTCTCGGGGGACAGGGGGCGGTGAAAAACTGTTTTTT	CASSESRGTGGGEKLFF
NA	TRBV19	NA	TRBJ2-5	TGTGCCAGTAGTCCCTCGGCTGGGAGGCAAGAGACCCAGTACTTC	CASSPSAGRQETQYF
NA	TRBV7-8	TRBD2	TRBJ2-3	TGTGCCAGCAGCTTAGCCCGCCTGGCGGGGGGGCCGGATGGGACAGATACGCAGTATTTT	CASSLARLAGGPDGTDTQYF
NA	TRBV30	NA	TRBJ1-2	TGTGCCTGGAGTGTATCCCCAAACTATGGCTACACCTTC	CAWSVSPNYGYTF
NA	TRBV28	TRBD1	TRBJ1-4	TGTGCCAGCAGTTTCAGTCAGGGGGTAGGAAAACTGTTTTTT	CASSFSQGVGKLFF
once	TRBV28	TRBD1	TRBJ1-4	TGTGCCAGCACCCTTTCACAGGGGGAAAATGAAAAACTGTTTTTT	CASTLSQGENEKLFF